Below, 9 T cell receptor beta chains from the same sample are listed, as sequenced in a study of T cell changes during pregnancy in multiple sclerosis. The protocol was immunoSEQ multiplex PCR, while the TCRdb copy is restricted to in-frame clones and leaves out a portion. The sample holds roughly 100,000 clones; 90% are singletons and the top ten take just over 0.75%. The sequencing here drew on peripheral blood, taken in the second trimester of pregnancy. These receptors were obtained from a female donor in good health, enrolled as a control in a pregnancy study.

V usage is TRBV6-1 and J usage is TRBJ1-3; no clear D. The germline CDR1 and CDR2 sequences are MNHNS and SASEGT. V dropped 1 base and J dropped 2 bases, with 9 bases sitting between them. The CDR3 runs to 15 residues. The CDR3 DNA reads as TGTGCCAGCAGTGAAGGAGCGCAGACTGGAAACACCATATATTTT. Its protein product is CASSEGAQTGNTIYF.

V usage is TRBV18 and J usage is TRBJ1-1; a weak D match, TRBD1 (6 bases). The CDR3 is 19 amino acids. V was pared by 6 bases and J by 3 bases, with 29 bases between. CDR1 and CDR2 (germline): KGHSH, LQKENI. The CDR3 spells CASSPTIGGAIGFDTEAFF. The CDR3 DNA sequence: TGTGCCAGCTCCCCCACGATCGGGGGGGCGATTGGGTTTGACACTGAAGCTTTCTTT.

The V call is TRBV21-1, the J call TRBJ1-2. TRBV21-1 is described as a pseudogene. CDR3 size: 15 residues. CDR3 in amino acids: CASSKGGGHIDGYTF. CDR3 nucleotides: TGTGCCAGCAGCAAAGGCGGGGGGCATATAGATGGCTACACCTTC.

The chain joins TRBV19 to TRBJ2-3, with D possibly TRBD2 on 6 matching bases. V was pared by 2 bases and J by 0 bases, with 12 bases between. The CDR3 has 16 amino acids. Germline loops: CDR1 LNHDA, CDR2 SQIVND (reference sequence). The CDR3: CASSIIGTASTDTQYF. The CDR3 DNA is TGTGCCAGTAGTATAATTGGGACTGCTAGCACAGATACGCAGTATTTT.

This sequence joins TRBV28 and TRBJ2-2, with TRBD2 identical over 7 bases. The CDR3 runs 14 residues. Trimming removed 3 bases from V and 5 bases from J; junction bases left unmatched: 3. Germline V lookup: CDR1 MDHEN, CDR2 SYDVKM. The CDR3 region is CASSFAGETGELFF. CDR3 DNA: TGTGCCAGCAGTTTCGCGGGAGAGACCGGGGAGCTGTTTTTT. The whole variable domain, remainder taken from reference TRBV28 and TRBJ2-2, is DVKVTQSSRYLVKRTGEKVFLECVQDMDHENMFWYRQDPGLGLRLIYFSYDVKMKEKGDIPEGYSVSREKKERFSLILESASTNQTSMYLCASSFAGETGELFFGEGSRLTVL.

The chain has TRBV2 and TRBJ1-5; tentative D call: TRBD1 (5 bases). Germline V gene lookup returns CDR1 SNHLY and CDR2 FYNNEI. With 6 bases removed from V and 3 bases from J, the gap between germline ends came to 15 bases. The CDR3 extends over 15 amino acids. The CDR3 DNA sequence: TGTGCCAGCAGAGTCAGGGCCCTCGACAATCAGCCCCAGCATTTT. It codes for CASRVRALDNQPQHF.

The chain carries TRBV2 and TRBJ2-3, with 9 bases matching TRBD2. The CDR3 runs 15 residues. Germline V gene sequence: CDR1 SNHLY, CDR2 FYNNEI. V trimming: 3 bases; J trimming: 1 base; junction bases outside the gene matches: 2. The CDR3 loop is CASSEERGGTDTQYF. The CDR3 coding sequence is TGTGCCAGCAGTGAGGAGCGGGGGGGCACAGATACGCAGTATTTT.

The chain has TRBV5-1 and TRBJ1-2, with TRBD1 matching 7 bases. The junction had 4 bases not matched to a gene; V was cut back by 0 bases and J by 2 bases. CDR3 length: 15 residues. Germline V CDR1 and CDR2: SGHRS, YFSETQ. The CDR3 protein is CASSLAGQLNYGYTF. CDR3 DNA: TGCGCCAGCAGCTTGGCGGGACAGCTGAACTATGGCTACACCTTC.

This sequence joins TRBV9 and TRBJ2-7; TRBD2 aligns across 14 bases. The CDR3 has 18 amino acids. Germline CDR1 reads SGDLS; CDR2 reads YYNGEE. J gave up 0 bases and V 3 bases, and 8 bases lay outside the gene matches. CDR3 DNA: TGTGCCAGCAGCGACCCCGTGGGACTAGCGGGGGACTCCTACGAGCAGTACTTC. As protein: CASSDPVGLAGDSYEQYF.